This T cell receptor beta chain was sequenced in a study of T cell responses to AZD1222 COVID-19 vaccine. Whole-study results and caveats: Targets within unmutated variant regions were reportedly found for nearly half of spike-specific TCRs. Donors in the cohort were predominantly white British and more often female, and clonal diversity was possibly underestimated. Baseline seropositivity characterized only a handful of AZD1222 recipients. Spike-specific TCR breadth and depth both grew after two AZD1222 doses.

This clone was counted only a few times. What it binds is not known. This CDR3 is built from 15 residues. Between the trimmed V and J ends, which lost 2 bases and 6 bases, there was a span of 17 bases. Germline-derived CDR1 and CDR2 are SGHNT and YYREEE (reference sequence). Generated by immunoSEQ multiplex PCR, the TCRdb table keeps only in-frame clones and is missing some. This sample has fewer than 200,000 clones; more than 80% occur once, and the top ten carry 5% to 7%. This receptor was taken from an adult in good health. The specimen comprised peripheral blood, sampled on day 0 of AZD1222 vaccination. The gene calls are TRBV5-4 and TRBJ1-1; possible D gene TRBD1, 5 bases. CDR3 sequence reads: CASSFRMTEGSEAFF. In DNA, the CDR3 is TGTGCCAGCAGCTTTCGAATGACAGAAGGCTCTGAAGCTTTCTTT.